The rows below give T cell receptor beta chains drawn from one sample of a study of OX40 agonist ivuxolimab in advanced cancers. Profiled with immunoSEQ multiplex PCR; TCRdb holds only in-frame clones, not every one. Of some 70,000 clones listed, approximately 86% are singletons. The specimen was CD4+ or CD8+ T cells sorted from blood, collected in a trial of the OX40 agonist ivuxolimab. The receptors were sampled from an adult with an advanced solid tumor such as melanoma, head and neck, liver or kidney cancer. Both conserved end residues are part of each CDR3. A D gene is named only where the DNA matches it firmly. Size tells how often a clone was seen (once, few, many) or the class of an expanded clone, and some rows leave it out.

CDR3nt | CDR3aa | abundance | v_gene | d_gene | j_gene
TGTGCCAGCAGAGTTCTAGCGGGGGTGTCCAATGAGCAGTTCTTC | CASRVLAGVSNEQFF | NA | TRBV2 | TRBD2 | TRBJ2-1
TGCAGCGTTGTTTCAGCGGGAGCGACAGATACGCAGTATTTT | CSVVSAGATDTQYF | NA | TRBV29-1 | TRBD2 | TRBJ2-3
TGTGCCAGCAGCTTAGGGGCGGGCAATCAGCCCCAGCATTTT | CASSLGAGNQPQHF | NA | TRBV7-2 | NA | TRBJ1-5
TGCGCCAGCAGCTTGGGCCTAACGGCAGAGACCCAGTACTTC | CASSLGLTAETQYF | NA | TRBV5-1 | NA | TRBJ2-5
TGTGCCAGCAGCCCCCCCGGCAGGCCGAACACTGAAGCTTTCTTT | CASSPPGRPNTEAFF | NA | TRBV5-6 | NA | TRBJ1-1
TGTGCCTGGAGTGTCCGGGCGCGCACTGAAGCTTTCTTT | CAWSVRARTEAFF | NA | TRBV30 | NA | TRBJ1-1
TGTGCCAGCAGTTCGACTAGCGGGAGTTCCTACGAGCAGTACTTC | CASSSTSGSSYEQYF | NA | TRBV6-6 | TRBD2 | TRBJ2-7
TGTGCCATCAGCGACGACAGGGGGATAAACGAGCAGTACTTC | CAISDDRGINEQYF | NA | TRBV10-3 | TRBD1 | TRBJ2-7
TGTGCCAGCAGCTTAGCCACCTACAATGAGCAGTTCTTC | CASSLATYNEQFF | NA | TRBV7-2 | NA | TRBJ2-1
TGTGCCAGTAGTATAGGGGACAGTATCGCTGAAGCTTTCTTT | CASSIGDSIAEAFF | NA | TRBV19 | TRBD1 | TRBJ1-1
TGCGCCAGCAGCCCGGGACAGGAACCTTATGGCTACACCTTC | CASSPGQEPYGYTF | few | TRBV5-1 | TRBD1 | TRBJ1-2
TGTGCCACCAGCAGAGGAGGAGCTCAAGAGACCCAGTACTTC | CATSRGGAQETQYF | once | TRBV15 | NA | TRBJ2-5
TGTGCCAGCAGCTTGGGCCGGGACAGCCCTTATGGCTACACCTTC | CASSLGRDSPYGYTF | NA | TRBV13 | TRBD1 | TRBJ1-2
TGTGCCAGCAGCGTAGCTCCAGGGGCTAACACCGGGGAGCTGTTTTTT | CASSVAPGANTGELFF | NA | TRBV9 | NA | TRBJ2-2
TGTGCCAGCAGTTTTCTTGCGGGAGGGCCGACCGGGGAGCTGTTTTTT | CASSFLAGGPTGELFF | NA | TRBV27 | TRBD2 | TRBJ2-2
TGTGCCAGCAGCCTGACTAGCGGGACGCATGAGCAGTTCTTC | CASSLTSGTHEQFF | NA | TRBV7-2 | TRBD2 | TRBJ2-1
TGCGCCAGCAGCCGGACAGATCTAACTGAAGCTTTCTTT | CASSRTDLTEAFF | NA | TRBV5-1 | NA | TRBJ1-1
TGTGCCAGCAGCGACGGGGCGACCGTCACAGATACGCAGTATTTT | CASSDGATVTDTQYF | NA | TRBV9 | NA | TRBJ2-3
TGTGCCTGGAGGGGACCTGGGGCCAACGTCCTGACTTTC | CAWRGPGANVLTF | NA | TRBV30 | NA | TRBJ2-6
TGCAGCGTTGTGAGGGGGGGCTACGAGCAGTACTTC | CSVVRGGYEQYF | NA | TRBV29-1 | NA | TRBJ2-7
TGTGCCACCAGCACGGGACTAGCGGGAGGTCCCTACGAGCAGTACTTC | CATSTGLAGGPYEQYF | NA | TRBV15 | TRBD2 | TRBJ2-7
TGCAGCGTTGAAGATTTCCCGTCTAGGGAACGGGGATCCTACGAGCAGTACTTC | CSVEDFPSRERGSYEQYF | NA | TRBV29-1 | NA | TRBJ2-7